The rows below give T cell receptor beta chains drawn from one sample of a study of T cell responses to AZD1222 COVID-19 vaccine. Assay: immunoSEQ multiplex PCR; the TCRdb copy retains only in-frame clones and omits some. The sample shows about 160,000 clones, more than 75% of them seen only once. The material sequenced was peripheral blood, taken 28 days after the second AZD1222 dose. The receptor source for this set is an adult who received the AZD1222 COVID-19 vaccine. The CDR3 runs from the conserved cysteine through the conserved F or W. The D gene is left open where the match is weak. Expanded clones are given a class, and other clones once, few, many or no size at all.

once	TRBD1	TRBV5-6	TRBJ1-2	TGTGCCAGCAGCTTGGGACGACAGGGCTATGGCTACACCTTC	CASSLGRQGYGYTF
once	TRBD1	TRBV29-1	TRBJ1-1	TGCAGCGTTGCCGGGACAGTAAAGTACATGAACACTGAAGCTTTCTTT	CSVAGTVKYMNTEAFF
-	-	TRBV18	TRBJ1-6	TGTGCCAGCTCGCTGGATTCGAATTCACCCCTCCACTTT	CASSLDSNSPLHF
-	-	TRBV30	TRBJ2-7	TGTGCCTGGAGTGTATGGGTTAAGGGCGAGCAGTACTTC	CAWSVWVKGEQYF
-	-	TRBV6-1	TRBJ1-2	TGTACCAGCAGTGAAGGCAGGAGTACGCCTTACTATGGCTACACCTTC	CTSSEGRSTPYYGYTF
few	-	TRBV3-1/TRBV3-2	TRBJ2-2	TGTGCCAGCAGCCAAGAAGGCGGGGAGCTGTTTTTT	CASSQEGGELFF
-	-	TRBV27	TRBJ1-6	TGTGCCAGTAACAAGGGGATTTCGAATTCACCCCTCCACTTT	CASNKGISNSPLHF
once	-	TRBV9	TRBJ1-5	TGTGCCAGCAGCCCCGACAGGAACAATCAGCCCCAGCATTTT	CASSPDRNNQPQHF
-	TRBD2	TRBV30	TRBJ2-3	TGTGCCTGGAGTCCCAAACTAGCGTCTTTTTCAGATACGCAGTATTTT	CAWSPKLASFSDTQYF
-	-	TRBV2	TRBJ2-1	TGTGCCAGCAGTGTGTTAGGGGGTTCCTACAATGAGCAGTTCTTC	CASSVLGGSYNEQFF
-	-	TRBV9	TRBJ1-6	TGTGCCAGCAGCAAGGGGGGGGCGAATTCACCCCTCCACTTT	CASSKGGANSPLHF
-	-	TRBV5-1	TRBJ1-3	TGCGCCAGCAGCTTGAGGCAGATCTCTGGAAGCACCATATATTTT	CASSLRQISGSTIYF
-	-	TRBV27	TRBJ1-4	TGTGCCAGCAGTCCCTTCCAGGGTCTGCGGCTACAATCAACTAATGAAAAACTGTTTTTT	CASSPFQGLRLQSTNEKLFF
-	-	TRBV7-2	TRBJ1-4	TGTGCCAGCAGCACCCCGTGGGGGGAAGGCAGTGAAAAACTGTTTTTT	CASSTPWGEGSEKLFF
-	-	TRBV5-1	TRBJ1-2	TGCGCCAGCAGCTTCCGGGCAGGGGAGGGAGGCTACACCTTC	CASSFRAGEGGYTF
-	TRBD1	TRBV9	TRBJ2-3	TGTGCCAGCAGCGGAGATACCGGGACAGGGACAGATACGCAGTATTTT	CASSGDTGTGTDTQYF
-	-	TRBV12-3/TRBV12-4	TRBJ1-1	TGTGCCAGCATACGTAAAAGGGGAACTGAAGCTTTCTTT	CASIRKRGTEAFF
-	TRBD1	TRBV6-5	TRBJ1-4	TGTGCCAGCAGTTACTCGACAGGGGAGCGGAAAAAACTGTTTTTT	CASSYSTGERKKLFF
-	TRBD2	TRBV2	TRBJ2-1	TGTGCCAGCAGCCGTAGCGGGAACAATGAGCAGTTCTTC	CASSRSGNNEQFF
few	TRBD2	TRBV2	TRBJ2-2	TGTGCCAGCAGTCGACTAGCGGGGGAGGCCGGGGAGCTGTTTTTT	CASSRLAGEAGELFF
-	-	TRBV19	TRBJ1-3	TGTGCCAGTAGCGAAGAACGGAGCCCCTCTGGAAACACCATATATTTT	CASSEERSPSGNTIYF
-	-	TRBV7-9	TRBJ1-1	TGTGCCAGCAGCTTTCTACCGGAAGCTTTCTTT	CASSFLPEAFF
few	-	TRBV7-8	TRBJ1-6	TGTGCCAGCAGTCAACAGGGCTCTCCCTCACCCCTCCACTTT	CASSQQGSPSPLHF
-	-	TRBV30	TRBJ1-1	TGTGCCTGGAGTGGATTCCCCCGACAGACCACTGAAGCTTTCTTT	CAWSGFPRQTTEAFF
few	TRBD1	TRBV5-5	TRBJ2-7	TGTGCCAGTCAGGGACAGGGCGTGAGCGAGCAGTACTTC	CASQGQGVSEQYF
-	-	TRBV7-9	TRBJ1-1	TGTGCCAGCAGCTCAATGTGGAACACTGAAGCTTTCTTT	CASSSMWNTEAFF
once	TRBD1	TRBV3-1/TRBV3-2	TRBJ1-4	TGTGCCAGCAGCCCGCCCCAGGGGGGAAGTGAAAAACTGTTTTTT	CASSPPQGGSEKLFF
once	-	TRBV7-3	TRBJ2-3	TGTGCCAGCAGCTTAAGGCGGGCTGGCACAGATACGCAGTATTTT	CASSLRRAGTDTQYF
once	-	TRBV18	TRBJ2-7	TGTGCCAGCTCCTTTCAGGGGAATCCCTACGAGCAGTACTTC	CASSFQGNPYEQYF
-	-	TRBV5-1	TRBJ1-2	TGCGCCAGCAGCCCGGCGGCACGTAGCTATGGCTACACCTTC	CASSPAARSYGYTF
few	-	TRBV2	TRBJ2-2	TGTGCCAGCAGTGCACAGAACACCGGGGAGCTGTTTTTT	CASSAQNTGELFF
-	-	TRBV12-3/TRBV12-4	TRBJ2-5	TGTGCCAGCACCTCCGGAGGGCCAGAGACCCAGTACTTC	CASTSGGPETQYF
-	TRBD1	TRBV5-4	TRBJ2-7	TGTGCCAGCAGCTCTGGGACAGGCTACGAGCAGTACTTC	CASSSGTGYEQYF
few	TRBD2	TRBV6-5	TRBJ2-2	TGTGCCAGCAAGGCGGGGGGGGCGAACACCGGGGAGCTGTTTTTT	CASKAGGANTGELFF
-	TRBD1	TRBV6-2/TRBV6-3	TRBJ1-2	TGTGCCAGCAGCCCTTCCTTTTCCGGGACAGGGTATGGCTACACCTTC	CASSPSFSGTGYGYTF
-	TRBD1	TRBV7-2	TRBJ1-2	TGTGCCAGCAGCCCCACCCAACAGGGGGGGAACTATGGCTACACCTTC	CASSPTQQGGNYGYTF
-	-	TRBV6-5	TRBJ1-1	TGTGCCAGCAGACCCGGAAAGAACACTGAAGCTTTCTTT	CASRPGKNTEAFF
-	TRBD2	TRBV2	TRBJ2-2	TGTGCCAGCAGGCGGGGGGCCGACGGGGAGCTGTTTTTT	CASRRGADGELFF
-	TRBD2	TRBV19	TRBJ2-3	TGTGCCAGTAGTCCCCAACGAGCGGGAGGTACGACAGATACGCAGTATTTT	CASSPQRAGGTTDTQYF
-	-	TRBV2	TRBJ2-1	TGTGCCGGCCAAACCTACAATGAGCAGTTCTTC	CAGQTYNEQFF
-	-	TRBV6-2/TRBV6-3	TRBJ2-7	TGTGCCAGCAGTTATGGTCGGGTATCCTACGAGCAGTACTTC	CASSYGRVSYEQYF
once	TRBD1	TRBV18	TRBJ1-1	TGTGCCAGCTCCCCAATGGGACAGTCCATGAACACTGAAGCTTTCTTT	CASSPMGQSMNTEAFF
few	-	TRBV19	TRBJ1-5	TGTGCCAGTAGTCCCTGGGAAGTAGTTAACAATCAGCCCCAGCATTTT	CASSPWEVVNNQPQHF
-	-	TRBV30	TRBJ1-5	TGTGCCTGGGATCCACAGGGTCGCAATCAGCCCCAGCATTTT	CAWDPQGRNQPQHF
-	-	TRBV6-5	TRBJ2-7	TGTGCCAGCAGTTACGGTCGGGGATCCGAGCAGTACTTC	CASSYGRGSEQYF
-	-	TRBV18	TRBJ1-1	TGTGCCAGCTCACCTAACGGAGGAAAGAACACTGAAGCTTTCTTT	CASSPNGGKNTEAFF
once	TRBD1	TRBV4-1	TRBJ1-5	TGCGCCAGCAGCCTATCAGACAGGGTAGGCAATCAGCCCCAGCATTTT	CASSLSDRVGNQPQHF
-	TRBD1	TRBV30	TRBJ1-6	TGTGCCTGGAGTCGCAGGGGGGCAGGGAATTCACCCCTCCACTTT	CAWSRRGAGNSPLHF
once	-	TRBV5-1	TRBJ2-3	TGCGCCAGCAGCTTGGCCGGCAGGTCGGCAGATACGCAGTATTTT	CASSLAGRSADTQYF
once	-	TRBV19	TRBJ1-6	TGTGCCAGTAGTATAGACCAGACGTGGGGATCCAGCTCCTATAATTCACCCCTCCACTTT	CASSIDQTWGSSSYNSPLHF
-	-	TRBV4-2	TRBJ1-4	TGTGCCAGCAGCCAAGATGGAGCAACAGGGAGGGAAAAACTGTTTTTT	CASSQDGATGREKLFF
-	-	TRBV6-5	TRBJ1-1	TGTGCCAGCAGGGCTGTGAACACTGAAGCTTTCTTT	CASRAVNTEAFF
once	-	TRBV27	TRBJ1-2	TGTGCCAGCAGTCCCCTGGGCAGGCAGGACTACACCTTC	CASSPLGRQDYTF
once	-	TRBV29-1	TRBJ2-1	TGCAGCGGAAGCATCGACGAGCAGTTCTTC	CSGSIDEQFF
-	TRBD1	TRBV28	TRBJ2-7	TGTGCCAGCTCAGGACAGGGCAACTACTACGAGCAGTACTTC	CASSGQGNYYEQYF